This TCR beta chain appears in the sequencing data of a study of blood T cells in healthy people across ages. The wider study: T cells yielded about one barcoded beta molecule per two cells through template switching.

Germline assignment: CDR1 MRHNA and CDR2 SNTAGT. V was clipped by 2 bases and J by 5 bases, with 10 bases between them. This CDR3 contains 14 residues. Then a second PCR, running roughly 6 to 11 cycles, was carried out with a sample-barcoded 5' primer and a J-beta primer mix. Each cDNA molecule, via a template-switch adaptor with 12 random nucleotides, was tagged. One entry per CDR3 protein, called by TCRdb with MiXCR from the 5' RACE reads. Among approximately 2,000,000 distinct CDR3 sequences listed, more than 35% were seen once. The specimen sequenced was blood. The J gene is TRBJ2-1, the V gene TRBV6-4; D gene ambiguous. This clonotype was sampled from a human donor in good health. The CDR3 DNA sequence: TGTGCCAGCAGTGACACTGTACAGAACAATGAGCAGTTCTTC. It yields the protein CASSDTVQNNEQFF.